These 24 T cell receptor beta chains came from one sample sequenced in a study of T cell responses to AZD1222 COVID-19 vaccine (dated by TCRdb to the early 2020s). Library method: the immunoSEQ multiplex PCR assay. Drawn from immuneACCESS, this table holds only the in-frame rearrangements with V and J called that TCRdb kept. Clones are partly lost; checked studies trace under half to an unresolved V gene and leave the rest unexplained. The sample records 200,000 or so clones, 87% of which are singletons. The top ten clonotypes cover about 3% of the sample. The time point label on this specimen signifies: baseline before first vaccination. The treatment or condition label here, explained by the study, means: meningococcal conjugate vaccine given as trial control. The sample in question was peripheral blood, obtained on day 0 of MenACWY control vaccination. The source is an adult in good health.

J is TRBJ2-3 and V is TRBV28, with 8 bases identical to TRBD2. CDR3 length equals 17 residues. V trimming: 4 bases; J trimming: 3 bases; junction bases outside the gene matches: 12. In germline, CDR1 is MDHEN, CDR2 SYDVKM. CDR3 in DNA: TGTGCCAGCAGTTCTTTCAGGGACGGGAGGGAGACAGATACGCAGTATTTT. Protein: CASSSFRDGRETDTQYF.

The CDR3 sequence: CASSPEGTSGEKLFF. The CDR3 DNA reads TGTGCCAGCTCACCAGAAGGGACCTCAGGCGAAAAACTGTTTTTT. This rearrangement joins TRBV18 to TRBJ1-4; TRBD1 might be the D (5 bases). Germline lookup yields CDR1 KGHSH and CDR2 LQKENI. CDR3 length equals 15 residues. Trimming took 2 bases from V and 8 from J, leaving 15 bases between them.

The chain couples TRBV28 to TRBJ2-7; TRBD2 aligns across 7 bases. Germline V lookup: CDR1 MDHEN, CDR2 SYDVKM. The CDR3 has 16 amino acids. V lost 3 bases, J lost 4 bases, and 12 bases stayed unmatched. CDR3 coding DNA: TGTGCCAGCAGTTTTGGGGCGGGAGAGGGGATTTACGAGCAGTACTTC. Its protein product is CASSFGAGEGIYEQYF.

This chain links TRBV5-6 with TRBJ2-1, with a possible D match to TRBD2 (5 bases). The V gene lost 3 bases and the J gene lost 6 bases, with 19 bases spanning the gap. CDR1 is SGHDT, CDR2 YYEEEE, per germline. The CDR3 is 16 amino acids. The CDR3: CASSSRTPPQINEQFF. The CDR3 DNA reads TGTGCCAGCAGCTCAAGGACTCCGCCTCAGATCAATGAGCAGTTCTTC.

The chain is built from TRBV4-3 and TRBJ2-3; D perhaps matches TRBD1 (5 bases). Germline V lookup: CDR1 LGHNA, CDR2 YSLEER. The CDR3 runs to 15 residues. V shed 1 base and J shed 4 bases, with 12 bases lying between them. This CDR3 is CASSQGQGAPDTQYF. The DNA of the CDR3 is TGCGCCAGCAGCCAAGGCCAGGGTGCCCCAGATACGCAGTATTTT.

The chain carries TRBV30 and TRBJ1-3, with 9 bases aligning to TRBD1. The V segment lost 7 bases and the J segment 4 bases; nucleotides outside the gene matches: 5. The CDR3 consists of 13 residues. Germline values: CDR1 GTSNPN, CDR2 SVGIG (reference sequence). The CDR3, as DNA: TGTGCCTCGGGACAGGGTAACGGAAACACCATATATTTT. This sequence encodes CASGQGNGNTIYF.

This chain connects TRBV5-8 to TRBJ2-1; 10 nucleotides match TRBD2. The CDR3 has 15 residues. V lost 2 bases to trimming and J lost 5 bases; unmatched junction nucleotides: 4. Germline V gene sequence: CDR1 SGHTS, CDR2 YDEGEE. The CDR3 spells CASSFLAGVHNEQFF. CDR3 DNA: TGTGCCAGCAGCTTCCTAGCGGGAGTGCACAATGAGCAGTTCTTC. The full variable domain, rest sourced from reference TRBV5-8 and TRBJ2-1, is EAGVTQSPTHLIKTRGQQATLRCSPISGHTSVYWYQQALGLGLQFLLWYDEGEERNRGNFPPRFSGRQFPNYSSELNVNALELEDSALYLCASSFLAGVHNEQFFGPGTRLTVL.

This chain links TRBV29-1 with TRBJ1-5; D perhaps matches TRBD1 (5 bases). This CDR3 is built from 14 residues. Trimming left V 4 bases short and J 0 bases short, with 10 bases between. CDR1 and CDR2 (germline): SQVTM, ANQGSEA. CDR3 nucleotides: TGCAGCGTTGGCGGGACGGATAGCAATCAGCCCCAGCATTTT. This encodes CSVGGTDSNQPQHF.

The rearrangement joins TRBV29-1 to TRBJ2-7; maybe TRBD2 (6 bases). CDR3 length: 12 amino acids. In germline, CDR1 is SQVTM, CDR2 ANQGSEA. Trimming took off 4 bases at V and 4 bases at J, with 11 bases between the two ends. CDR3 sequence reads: CSVGDLTYEQYF. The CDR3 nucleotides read TGCAGCGTTGGGGACTTGACTTACGAGCAGTACTTC.

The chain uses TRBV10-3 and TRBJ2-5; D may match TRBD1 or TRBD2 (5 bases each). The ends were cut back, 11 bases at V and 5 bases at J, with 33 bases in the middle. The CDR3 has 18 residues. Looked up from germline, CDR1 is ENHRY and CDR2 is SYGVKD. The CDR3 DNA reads TGTGCCTCCCGAACGGGGCCGGGGCGGGCGGGCCCCAGGGAGACCCAGTACTTC. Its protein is CASRTGPGRAGPRETQYF.

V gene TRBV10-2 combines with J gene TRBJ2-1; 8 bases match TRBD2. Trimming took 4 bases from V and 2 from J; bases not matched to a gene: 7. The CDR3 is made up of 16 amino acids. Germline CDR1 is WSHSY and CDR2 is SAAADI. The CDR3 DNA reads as TGCGCCAGCAGTGGGATTAGCGGGACACCCTACAATGAGCAGTTCTTC. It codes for CASSGISGTPYNEQFF.

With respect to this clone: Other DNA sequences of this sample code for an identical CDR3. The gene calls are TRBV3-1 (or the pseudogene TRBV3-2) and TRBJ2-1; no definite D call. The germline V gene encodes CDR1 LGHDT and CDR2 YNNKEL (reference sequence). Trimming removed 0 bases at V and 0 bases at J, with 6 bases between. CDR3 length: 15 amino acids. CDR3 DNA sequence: TGTGCCAGCAGCCAAGATACCGTCTCCTACAATGAGCAGTTCTTC. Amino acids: CASSQDTVSYNEQFF.

The CDR3 DNA sequence: TGTGCCAGCCGGGGGTTGAACACCGGGGAGCTGTTTTTT. Amino acid sequence: CASRGLNTGELFF. The genes are TRBV6-5 and TRBJ2-2, with a possible D match to TRBD2 (6 bases). The V gene lost 8 bases and the J gene lost 1 base, with 8 bases spanning the gap. The CDR3 covers 13 residues. CDR1 and CDR2 from the germline V gene are MNHEY and SVGAGI.

The CDR3, as DNA: TGTGCCAGCAGCCCGAGGGGGTACAATGAGCAGTTCTTC. Translating it yields CASSPRGYNEQFF. V and J are TRBV11-2 and TRBJ2-1; D might be TRBD1 (6 bases). The CDR3 runs 13 residues. In germline, CDR1 is SGHAT, CDR2 FQNNGV. The ends were cut back, 5 bases at V and 4 bases at J, with 9 bases in the middle.

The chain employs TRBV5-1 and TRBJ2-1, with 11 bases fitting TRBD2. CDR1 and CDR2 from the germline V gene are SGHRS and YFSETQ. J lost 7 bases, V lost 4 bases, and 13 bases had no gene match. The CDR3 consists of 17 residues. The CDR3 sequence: CASSSLAGGLGGNEQFF. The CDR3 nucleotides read TGCGCCAGCAGCAGCCTAGCGGGGGGCCTGGGAGGGAATGAGCAGTTCTTC. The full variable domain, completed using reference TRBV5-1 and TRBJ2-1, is KAGVTQTPRYLIKTRGQQVTLSCSPISGHRSVSWYQQTPGQGLQFLFEYFSETQRNKGNFPGRFSGRQFSNSRSEMNVSTLELGDSALYLCASSSLAGGLGGNEQFFGPGTRLTVL.

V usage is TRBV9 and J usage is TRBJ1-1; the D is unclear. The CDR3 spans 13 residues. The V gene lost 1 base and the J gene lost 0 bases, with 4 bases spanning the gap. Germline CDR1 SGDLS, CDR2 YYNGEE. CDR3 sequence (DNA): TGTGCCAGCAGCGTAAACCTGAACACTGAAGCTTTCTTT. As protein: CASSVNLNTEAFF.

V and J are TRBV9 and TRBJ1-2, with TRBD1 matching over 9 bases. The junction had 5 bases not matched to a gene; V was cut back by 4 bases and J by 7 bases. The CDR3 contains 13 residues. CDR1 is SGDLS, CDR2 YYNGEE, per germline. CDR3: CASSLTGGSGYTF. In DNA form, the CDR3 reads TGTGCCAGCAGCCTAACAGGGGGCTCTGGCTACACCTTC.

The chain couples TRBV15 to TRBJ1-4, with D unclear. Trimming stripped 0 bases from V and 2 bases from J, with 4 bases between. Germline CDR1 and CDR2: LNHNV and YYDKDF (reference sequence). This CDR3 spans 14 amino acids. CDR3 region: CATSRDMTNEKLFF. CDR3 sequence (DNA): TGTGCCACCAGCAGAGATATGACTAATGAAAAACTGTTTTTT.

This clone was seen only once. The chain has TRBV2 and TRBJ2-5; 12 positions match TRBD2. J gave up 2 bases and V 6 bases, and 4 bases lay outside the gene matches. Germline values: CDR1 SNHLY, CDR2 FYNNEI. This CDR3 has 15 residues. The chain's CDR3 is CASRRLAGEQETQYF. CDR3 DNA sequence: TGTGCCAGCAGGAGACTAGCGGGGGAACAAGAGACCCAGTACTTC.

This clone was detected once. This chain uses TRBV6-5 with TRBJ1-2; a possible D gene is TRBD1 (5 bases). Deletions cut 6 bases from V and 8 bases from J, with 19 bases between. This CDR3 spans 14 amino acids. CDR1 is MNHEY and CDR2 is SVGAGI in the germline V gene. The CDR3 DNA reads TGTGCCAGCAGCCAACTTTCGGGGACCTTGGGCTACACCTTC. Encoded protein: CASSQLSGTLGYTF.

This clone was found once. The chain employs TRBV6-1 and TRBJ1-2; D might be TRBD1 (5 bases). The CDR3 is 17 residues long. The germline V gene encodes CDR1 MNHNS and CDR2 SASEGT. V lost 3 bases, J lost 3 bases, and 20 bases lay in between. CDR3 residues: CASSDPPDRANYYGYTF. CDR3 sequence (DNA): TGTGCCAGCAGTGATCCCCCCGACAGAGCTAACTACTATGGCTACACCTTC.

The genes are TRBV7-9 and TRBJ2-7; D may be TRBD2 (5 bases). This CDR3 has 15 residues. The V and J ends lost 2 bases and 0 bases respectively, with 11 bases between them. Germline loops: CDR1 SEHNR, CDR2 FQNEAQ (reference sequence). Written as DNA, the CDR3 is TGTGCCAGCAGCTTAACCCGGGGAAGCTCCTACGAGCAGTACTTC. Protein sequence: CASSLTRGSSYEQYF.

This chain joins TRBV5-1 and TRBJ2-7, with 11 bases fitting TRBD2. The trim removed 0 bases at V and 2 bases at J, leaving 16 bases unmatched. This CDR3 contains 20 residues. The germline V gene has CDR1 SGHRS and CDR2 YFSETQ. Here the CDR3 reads CASSLAGSLAGAPNAYEQYF. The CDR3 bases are TGCGCCAGCAGCTTGGCCGGGTCACTAGCGGGGGCCCCAAACGCCTACGAGCAGTACTTC.

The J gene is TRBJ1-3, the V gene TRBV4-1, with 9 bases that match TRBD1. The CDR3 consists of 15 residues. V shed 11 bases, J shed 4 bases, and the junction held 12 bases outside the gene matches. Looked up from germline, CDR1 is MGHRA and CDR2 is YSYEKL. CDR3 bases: TGCGCCTGCCACAGGGGGCCTACTGTCGGAAACACCATATATTTT. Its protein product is CACHRGPTVGNTIYF.